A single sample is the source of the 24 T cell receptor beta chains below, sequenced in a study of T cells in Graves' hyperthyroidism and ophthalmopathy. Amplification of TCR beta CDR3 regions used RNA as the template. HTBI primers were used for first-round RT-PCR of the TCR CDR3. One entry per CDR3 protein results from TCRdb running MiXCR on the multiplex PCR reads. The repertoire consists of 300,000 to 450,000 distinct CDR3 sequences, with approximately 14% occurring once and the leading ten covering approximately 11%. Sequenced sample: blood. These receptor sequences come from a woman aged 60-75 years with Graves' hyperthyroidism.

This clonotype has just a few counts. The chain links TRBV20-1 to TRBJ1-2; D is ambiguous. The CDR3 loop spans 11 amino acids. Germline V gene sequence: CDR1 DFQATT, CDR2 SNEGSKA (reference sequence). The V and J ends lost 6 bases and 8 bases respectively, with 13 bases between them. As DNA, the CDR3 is TGCAGTGCCGCAGGCCCGAGCGGCTACACCTTC. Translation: CSAAGPSGYTF.

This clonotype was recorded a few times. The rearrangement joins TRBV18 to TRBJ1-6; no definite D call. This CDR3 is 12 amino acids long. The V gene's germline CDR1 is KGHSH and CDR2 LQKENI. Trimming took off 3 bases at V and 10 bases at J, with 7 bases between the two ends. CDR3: CASSPDSSPLHF. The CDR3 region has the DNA TGTGCCAGCTCACCCGACTCCTCACCCCTCCACTTT. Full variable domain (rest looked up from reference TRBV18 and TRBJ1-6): NAGVMQNPRHLVRRRGQEARLRCSPMKGHSHVYWYRQLPEEGLKFMVYLQKENIIDESGMPKERFSAEFPKEGPSILRIQQVVRGDSAAYFCASSPDSSPLHFGNGTRLTVT.

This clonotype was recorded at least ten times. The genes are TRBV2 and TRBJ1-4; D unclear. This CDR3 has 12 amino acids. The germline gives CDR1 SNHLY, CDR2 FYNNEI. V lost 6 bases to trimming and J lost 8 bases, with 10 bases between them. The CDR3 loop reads CASRVEAEKLFF. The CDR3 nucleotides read TGTGCCAGCAGAGTCGAGGCGGAAAAACTGTTTTTT.

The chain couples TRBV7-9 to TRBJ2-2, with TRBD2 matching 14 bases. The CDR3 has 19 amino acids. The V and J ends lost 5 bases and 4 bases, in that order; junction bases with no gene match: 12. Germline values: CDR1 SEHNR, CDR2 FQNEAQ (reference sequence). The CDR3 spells CASSTTSGRAEFSTGELFF. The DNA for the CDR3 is TGTGCCAGCAGCACGACTAGCGGGAGGGCCGAATTTTCCACCGGGGAGCTGTTTTTT.

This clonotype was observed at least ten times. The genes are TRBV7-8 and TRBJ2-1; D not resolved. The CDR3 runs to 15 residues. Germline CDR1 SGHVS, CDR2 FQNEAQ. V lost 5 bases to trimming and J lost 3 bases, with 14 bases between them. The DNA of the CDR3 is TGTGCCAGCAGCCCCGCGGAGTTCGGCTACAATGAGCAGTTCTTC. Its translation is CASSPAEFGYNEQFF.

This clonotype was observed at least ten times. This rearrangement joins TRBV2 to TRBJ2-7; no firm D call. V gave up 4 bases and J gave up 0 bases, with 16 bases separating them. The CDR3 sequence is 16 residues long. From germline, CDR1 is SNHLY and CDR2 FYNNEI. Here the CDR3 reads CASSAPRGGSSYEQYF. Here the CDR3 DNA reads TGTGCCAGCAGTGCCCCTCGTGGCGGAAGCTCCTACGAGCAGTACTTC.

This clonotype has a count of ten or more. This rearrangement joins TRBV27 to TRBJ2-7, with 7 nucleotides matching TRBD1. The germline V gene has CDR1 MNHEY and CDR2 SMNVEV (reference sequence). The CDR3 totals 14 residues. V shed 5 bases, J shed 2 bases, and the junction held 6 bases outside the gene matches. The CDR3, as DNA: TGTGCCAGCAGTCCACGGACAGGTCCCTACGAGCAGTACTTC. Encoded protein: CASSPRTGPYEQYF.

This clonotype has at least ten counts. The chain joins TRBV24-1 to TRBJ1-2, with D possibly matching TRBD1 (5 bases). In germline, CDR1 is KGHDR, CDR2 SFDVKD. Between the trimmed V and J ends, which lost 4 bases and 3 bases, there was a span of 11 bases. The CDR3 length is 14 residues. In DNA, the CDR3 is TGTGCCACCAGTGACCCGACAGCTTACTATGGCTACACCTTC. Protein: CATSDPTAYYGYTF.

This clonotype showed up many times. The CDR3 nucleotides read TGTGCCAGCAGTGTGGGACAGGGTGGGGGCTATGGCTACACCTTC. Encoded protein: CASSVGQGGGYGYTF. The V and J genes are TRBV2 and TRBJ1-2; 9 nucleotides agree with TRBD1. V lost 4 bases to trimming and J lost 4 bases; unmatched junction nucleotides: 7. The germline CDR1 and CDR2 sequences are SNHLY and FYNNEI. The CDR3 loop spans 15 amino acids.

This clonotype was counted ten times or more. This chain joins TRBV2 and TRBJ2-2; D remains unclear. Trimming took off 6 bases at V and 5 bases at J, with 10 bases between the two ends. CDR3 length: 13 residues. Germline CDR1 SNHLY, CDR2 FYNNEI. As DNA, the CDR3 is TGTGCCAGCAGGAGGACCGAGACCGGGGAGCTGTTTTTT. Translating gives CASRRTETGELFF.

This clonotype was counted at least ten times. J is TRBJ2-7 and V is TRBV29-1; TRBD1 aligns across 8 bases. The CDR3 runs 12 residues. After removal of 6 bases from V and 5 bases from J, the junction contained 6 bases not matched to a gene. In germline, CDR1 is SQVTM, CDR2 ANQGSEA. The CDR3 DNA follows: TGCAGCGTGCGCAGGGGGCAGGACGAGCAGTACTTC. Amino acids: CSVRRGQDEQYF.

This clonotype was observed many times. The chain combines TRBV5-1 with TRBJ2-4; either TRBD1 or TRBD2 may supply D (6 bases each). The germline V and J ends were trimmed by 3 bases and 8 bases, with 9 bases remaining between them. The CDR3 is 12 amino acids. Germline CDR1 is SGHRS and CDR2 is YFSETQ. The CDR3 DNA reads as TGCGCCAGCAGCTCAAGGGGGGACATTCAGTACTTC. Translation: CASSSRGDIQYF.

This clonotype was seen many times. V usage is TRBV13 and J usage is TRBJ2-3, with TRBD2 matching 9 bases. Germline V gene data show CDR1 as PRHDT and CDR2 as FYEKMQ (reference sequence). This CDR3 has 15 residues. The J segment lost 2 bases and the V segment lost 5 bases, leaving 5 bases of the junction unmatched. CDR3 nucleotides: TGTGCCAGCAGCCCGGGACTAGCAGACACAGATACGCAGTATTTT. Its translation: CASSPGLADTDTQYF.

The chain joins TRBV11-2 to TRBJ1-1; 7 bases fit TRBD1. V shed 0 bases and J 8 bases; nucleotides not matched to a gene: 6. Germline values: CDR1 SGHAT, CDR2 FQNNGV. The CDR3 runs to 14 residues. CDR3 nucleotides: TGTGCCAGCAGCTTAGAAGGGCAGGGGGAGGAAGCTTTCTTT. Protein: CASSLEGQGEEAFF.

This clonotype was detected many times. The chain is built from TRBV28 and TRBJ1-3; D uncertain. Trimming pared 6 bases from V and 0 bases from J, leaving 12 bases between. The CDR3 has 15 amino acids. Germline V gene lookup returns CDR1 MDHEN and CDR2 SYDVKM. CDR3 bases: TGTGCCAGCAGGAGCCCAGCCACCTCTGGAAACACCATATATTTT. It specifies CASRSPATSGNTIYF.

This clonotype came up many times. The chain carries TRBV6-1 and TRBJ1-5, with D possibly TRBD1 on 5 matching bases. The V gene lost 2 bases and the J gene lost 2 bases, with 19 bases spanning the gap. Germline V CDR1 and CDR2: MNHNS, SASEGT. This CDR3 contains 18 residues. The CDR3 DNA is TGTGCCAGCAGTGAACCATTCAGGGCACCGGATCGCAATCAGCCCCAGCATTTT. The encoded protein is CASSEPFRAPDRNQPQHF.

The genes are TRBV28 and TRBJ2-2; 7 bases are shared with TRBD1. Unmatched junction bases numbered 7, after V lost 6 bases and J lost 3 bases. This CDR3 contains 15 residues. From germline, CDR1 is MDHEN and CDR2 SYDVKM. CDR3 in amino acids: CASSKPGQHTGELFF. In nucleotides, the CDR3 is TGTGCCAGCAGCAAACCGGGACAGCACACCGGGGAGCTGTTTTTT.

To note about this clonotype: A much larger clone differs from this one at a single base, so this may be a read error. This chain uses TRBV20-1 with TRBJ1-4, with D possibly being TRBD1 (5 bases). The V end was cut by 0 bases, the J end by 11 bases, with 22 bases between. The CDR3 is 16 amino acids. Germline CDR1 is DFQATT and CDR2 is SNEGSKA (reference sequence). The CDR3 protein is CSARESAGTSKEKLFF. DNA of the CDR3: TGCAGTGCTAGAGAAAGCGCCGGGACGTCTAAGGAGAAACTGTTTTTT.

CDR3 DNA sequence: TGTGCCAGCTCACCTGTGGCAGGGCCGAACACTGAAGCTTTCTTT. Encoded protein: CASSPVAGPNTEAFF. The J gene is TRBJ1-1, the V gene TRBV18; TRBD1 is a possible D gene (5 bases). The germline CDR1 and CDR2 sequences are KGHSH and LQKENI. The V end was cut by 3 bases, the J end by 1 base, with 12 bases between. The CDR3 sequence is 15 residues long.

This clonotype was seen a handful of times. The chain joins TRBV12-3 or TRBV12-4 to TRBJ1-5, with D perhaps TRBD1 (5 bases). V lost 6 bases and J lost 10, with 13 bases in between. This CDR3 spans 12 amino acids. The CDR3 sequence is CASSRQRDPQHF. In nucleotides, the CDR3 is TGTGCCAGCAGCCGACAGCGCGACCCCCAGCATTTT.

The CDR3: CASSYTPWGQPYNEQFF. The CDR3 DNA reads as TGTGCCAGCAGTTACACGCCTTGGGGCCAACCCTACAATGAGCAGTTCTTC. V and J are TRBV6-5 and TRBJ2-1; tentative D call: TRBD1 (5 bases). V was shortened by 2 bases and J by 2 bases, with 16 bases between the two germline ends. The germline V gene has CDR1 MNHEY and CDR2 SVGAGI. The length of the CDR3 is 17 residues.

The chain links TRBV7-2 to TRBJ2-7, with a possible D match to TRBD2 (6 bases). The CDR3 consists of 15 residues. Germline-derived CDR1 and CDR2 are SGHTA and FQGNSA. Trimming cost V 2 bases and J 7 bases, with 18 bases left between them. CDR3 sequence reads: CASSLMGPSAGEQYF. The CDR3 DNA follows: TGTGCCAGCAGCTTAATGGGGCCTAGCGCGGGTGAGCAGTACTTC.

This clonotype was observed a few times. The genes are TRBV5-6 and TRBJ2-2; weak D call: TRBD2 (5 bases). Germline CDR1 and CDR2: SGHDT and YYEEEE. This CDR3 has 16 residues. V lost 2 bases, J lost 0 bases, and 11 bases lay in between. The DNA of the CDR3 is TGTGCCAGCAGCTTAGGGCTAGCTTCGAACACCGGGGAGCTGTTTTTT. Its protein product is CASSLGLASNTGELFF.

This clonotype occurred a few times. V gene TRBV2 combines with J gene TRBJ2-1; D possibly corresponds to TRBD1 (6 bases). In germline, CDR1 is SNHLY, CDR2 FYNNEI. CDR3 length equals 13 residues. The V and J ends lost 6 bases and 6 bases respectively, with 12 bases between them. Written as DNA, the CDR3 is TGTGCCAGCAGGGTGACAGGACTCAATGAGCAGTTCTTC. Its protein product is CASRVTGLNEQFF.